These 8 T cell receptor beta chains came from one sample sequenced in a study of PD-1 blockade in mismatch repair-deficient tumors. Clones were sequenced by immunoSEQ multiplex PCR, and TCRdb holds only the in-frame ones, with some missing. The table includes around 38,000 clones, about 76% detected once. Specimen: peripheral blood, collected 4 weeks after starting pembrolizumab. Receptors originate from an adult with mismatch repair-deficient cancer.

Only one count was recorded for this clone. The chain links TRBV19 to TRBJ2-7; TRBD1 aligns across 9 bases. This CDR3 has 15 residues. Losses at the gene ends were 5 bases for V and 5 bases for J; bases not matched to a gene: 10. CDR1 LNHDA and CDR2 SQIVND come from the germline V gene (reference sequence). As DNA, the CDR3 is TGTGCCAGTAGTTATGAGGGGACAGGGATGGACGAGCAGTACTTC. Encoded protein: CASSYEGTGMDEQYF.

This clone was seen more than once but under ten times. The genes are TRBV4-1 and TRBJ1-2; unclear D gene. Germline V gene data show CDR1 as MGHRA and CDR2 as YSYEKL. Trimming left V 2 bases short and J 2 bases short, with 18 bases between. The CDR3 has 17 residues. The CDR3 protein is CASSQYSVRTGNYGYTF. CDR3 sequence (DNA): TGCGCCAGCAGCCAATACTCAGTACGCACGGGCAACTATGGCTACACCTTC.

This clone was found once. V is TRBV19 and J is TRBJ2-2, with 7 bases identical to TRBD1. The CDR3 extends over 17 amino acids. J was trimmed by 6 bases and V by 4 bases; bases with no gene match: 14. The germline V gene encodes CDR1 LNHDA and CDR2 SQIVND (reference sequence). Here the CDR3 DNA reads TGTGCCAGTAGTACTTCGGGACAGTCAATATTTCCCGGGGAGCTGTTTTTT. Translated: CASSTSGQSIFPGELFF.

This chain uses TRBV11-2 with TRBJ2-3, with D uncertain. V dropped 5 bases and J dropped 0 bases, with 9 bases sitting between them. The germline gives CDR1 SGHAT, CDR2 FQNNGV. The length of the CDR3 is 14 residues. CDR3 loop: CASSVVRSTDTQYF. The CDR3 region has the DNA TGTGCCAGCAGCGTAGTGAGAAGCACAGATACGCAGTATTTT.

The V call is TRBV6-6, the J call TRBJ1-1; TRBD1 aligns across 7 bases. The germline V gene encodes CDR1 MNHNY and CDR2 SVGAGI (reference sequence). The V gene end was trimmed by 5 bases and the J gene end by 1 base; junction bases not matched to a gene: 7. The CDR3 has 15 amino acids. The CDR3 here is CASSAGQAANTEAFF. Written as DNA, the CDR3 is TGTGCCAGCAGTGCCGGACAGGCGGCGAACACTGAAGCTTTCTTT.

This rearrangement joins TRBV11-2 to TRBJ2-2, with D perhaps TRBD2 (5 bases). Germline-derived CDR1 and CDR2 are SGHAT and FQNNGV. V shed 5 bases and J shed 0 bases, with 13 bases lying between them. The CDR3 contains 16 residues. The CDR3 DNA is TGTGCCAGCAGCGGAGCTACTAGAACGAACACCGGGGAGCTGTTTTTT. It encodes CASSGATRTNTGELFF.

This chain connects TRBV29-1 to TRBJ1-5; a possible D gene is TRBD1 (6 bases). The CDR3 has 13 residues. The ends were cut back, 4 bases at V and 5 bases at J, with 12 bases in the middle. Germline-derived CDR1 and CDR2 are SQVTM and ANQGSEA. DNA for the CDR3: TGCAGCGTTGCGCAGGGGTACTATCAGCCCCAGCATTTT. Protein sequence: CSVAQGYYQPQHF. Filled out from reference TRBV29-1 and TRBJ1-5, the complete variable domain reads SAVISQKPSRDICQRGTSLTIQCQVDSQVTMMFWYRQQPGQSLTLIATANQGSEATYESGFVIDKFPISRPNLTFSTLTVSNMSPEDSSIYLCSVAQGYYQPQHFGDGTRLSIL.

The chain is built from TRBV27 and TRBJ2-1; D gene uncertain. CDR1 MNHEY and CDR2 SMNVEV come from the germline V gene (reference sequence). The CDR3 has 14 residues. V gave up 5 bases and J gave up 5 bases, with 13 bases separating them. In DNA, the CDR3 is TGTGCCAGCAGTACGAATGGGCCGCACAATGAGCAGTTCTTC. The encoded protein is CASSTNGPHNEQFF.